A single sample is the source of the 26 T cell receptor beta chains below, sequenced in a study of beta chain features in type 1 diabetes. Isolated RNA was reverse transcribed in full, so expressed TCRB transcripts were sequenced. Data came from immunoSEQ multiplex PCR; TCRdb stores just in-frame clones and leaves some out. The table has 400,000 to 550,000 clones, roughly an eighth seen once. Sequencing was performed on naive CD4+ T cells from blood. The origin of the receptors is a woman aged 18-29 years in good health.

The V call is TRBV4-1, the J call TRBJ2-3; D could derive from TRBD1 or TRBD2 (5 bases each). CDR1 and CDR2 (germline): MGHRA, YSYEKL. With 0 bases removed from V and 2 bases from J, the gap between germline ends came to 12 bases. This CDR3 has 16 amino acids. In nucleotides, the CDR3 is TGCGCCAGCAGCCAAGATGTGGGACGCTTCACAGATACGCAGTATTTT. Translated, it gives CASSQDVGRFTDTQYF.

This clone was detected only a few times. The chain has TRBV15 and TRBJ1-3; TRBD1 aligns across 7 bases. The CDR3 covers 17 residues. Germline CDR1 and CDR2: LNHNV and YYDKDF (reference sequence). With V trimmed by 3 bases and J by 3 bases, 11 bases remained unmatched. In DNA, the CDR3 is TGTGCCACCAGCAGGAAGGTGGGACAGATAATTGGAAACACCATATATTTT. Encoded protein: CATSRKVGQIIGNTIYF.

The gene calls are TRBV7-3 and TRBJ2-6, with 8 positions matching TRBD1. Germline values: CDR1 SGHTA, CDR2 FQGTGA. The CDR3 has 17 residues. V was clipped by 5 bases and J by 0 bases; unmatched bases: 6. The CDR3 DNA reads TGTGCCAGCAGCCCCGGACAGGGCCGCTCTGGGGCCAACGTCCTGACTTTC. Amino acids: CASSPGQGRSGANVLTF.

The rearrangement links TRBV25-1 to TRBJ2-7; no firm D call. The germline CDR1 and CDR2 sequences are MGHDK and SYGVNS. This CDR3 has 13 amino acids. The V gene lost 4 bases and the J gene lost 3 bases, with 10 bases spanning the gap. The CDR3 region has the DNA TGTGCCAGCAGTGGGGGTGACTGCTACGAGCAGTACTTC. Its translation is CASSGGDCYEQYF.

This clone has a handful of counts. This chain joins TRBV29-1 and TRBJ1-1; TRBD1 is a possible D gene (5 bases). V lost 6 bases, J lost 7 bases, and 9 bases lay in between. Germline V gene sequence: CDR1 SQVTM, CDR2 ANQGSEA. The CDR3 loop spans 10 amino acids. This chain's CDR3 is CSVGDGEAFF. In DNA, the CDR3 is TGCAGCGTGGGGGACGGTGAAGCTTTCTTT.

The chain is built from TRBV18 and TRBJ2-1, with D maybe TRBD1 (6 bases). Trimming took 3 bases from V and 7 from J, leaving 10 bases between them. Germline V gene lookup returns CDR1 KGHSH and CDR2 LQKENI. The CDR3 totals 13 residues. The CDR3 DNA reads TGTGCCAGCTCACCGATCACAGGGAATGAGCAGTTCTTC. Translating it yields CASSPITGNEQFF.

This clone turned up a few times. The gene calls are TRBV6-5 and TRBJ2-5; D may be TRBD2 (6 bases). Germline assignment: CDR1 MNHEY and CDR2 SVGAGI. V was pared by 3 bases and J by 5 bases, with 10 bases between. The CDR3 covers 13 residues. CDR3 sequence (DNA): TGTGCCAGCAGTTATCTGGGGAGGGAGACCCAGTACTTC. It specifies CASSYLGRETQYF.

This clone was seen only a few times. The chain uses TRBV7-9 and TRBJ2-7, with TRBD2 matching 7 bases. CDR1 is SEHNR and CDR2 is FQNEAQ in the germline V gene (reference sequence). Trimming cost V 5 bases and J 5 bases; bases outside gene matches: 3. The CDR3 is 12 amino acids. CDR3 sequence (DNA): TGTGCCAGCAGCCCACGGGGGGACGAGCAGTACGTC. The encoded protein is CASSPRGDEQYV.

The chain combines TRBV18 with TRBJ1-2, with 7 bases lining up with TRBD1. Germline trimming cut 3 bases from V and 2 bases from J; bases unmatched to any gene: 3. CDR1 KGHSH and CDR2 LQKENI come from the germline V gene. The CDR3 runs 14 residues. CDR3 in amino acids: CASSPPGQNYGYTF. In DNA, the CDR3 is TGTGCCAGCTCACCTCCGGGACAGAACTATGGCTACACCTTC.

This clone was seen a handful of times. Other DNA sequences in the sample encode the same CDR3. V and J are TRBV29-1 and TRBJ1-5, with D uncertain. Between the trimmed V and J ends, which lost 5 bases and 0 bases, there was a span of 8 bases. The CDR3 is 13 residues long. Germline values: CDR1 SQVTM, CDR2 ANQGSEA. This chain's CDR3 is CSVRTNSNQPQHF. CDR3 coding DNA: TGCAGCGTTAGAACAAATAGCAATCAGCCCCAGCATTTT.

The chain is built from TRBV9 and TRBJ1-3; D not certain. Trimming shortened V by 0 bases and J by 0 bases, and 7 bases separated the two germline ends. The germline CDR1 and CDR2 sequences are SGDLS and YYNGEE. The CDR3 runs to 15 residues. This chain's CDR3 is CASSVAPSSGNTIYF. DNA for the CDR3: TGTGCCAGCAGCGTAGCCCCGAGCTCTGGAAACACCATATATTTT.

This clone was counted a few times. The chain is built from TRBV6-6 and TRBJ2-1; TRBD1 matches at 7 bases. The V segment lost 1 base and the J segment 0 bases; nucleotides outside the gene matches: 3. The CDR3 consists of 16 residues. The germline V gene has CDR1 MNHNY and CDR2 SVGAGI (reference sequence). CDR3 in amino acids: CASSYFHRGSYNEQFF. In DNA, the CDR3 is TGTGCCAGCAGTTACTTCCACAGGGGCTCCTACAATGAGCAGTTCTTC.

Only a few counts were recorded for this clone. The rearrangement links TRBV15 to TRBJ2-5; perhaps TRBD2 as D (5 bases). The CDR3 has 14 residues. From germline, CDR1 is LNHNV and CDR2 YYDKDF (reference sequence). V was clipped by 3 bases and J by 4 bases, with 12 bases between them. CDR3 coding DNA: TGTGCCACCAGCAGCTCGAGACTATTAGAGACCCAGTACTTC. Translation: CATSSSRLLETQYF.

The chain carries TRBV14 and TRBJ2-1; no reliable D call. The germline V and J ends were trimmed by 0 bases and 8 bases, with 11 bases remaining between them. The CDR3 contains 14 residues. Germline V gene data show CDR1 as SGHDN and CDR2 as FVKESK. CDR3 nucleotides: TGTGCCAGCAGCCAAGATCCGCCAGCCGATGAGCAGTTCTTC. This sequence encodes CASSQDPPADEQFF.

This chain uses TRBV7-9 with TRBJ2-5; 9 bases agree with TRBD2. V shed 5 bases and J 5 bases; nucleotides not matched to a gene: 18. The CDR3 runs 18 residues. Per the germline V gene, CDR1 is SEHNR and CDR2 is FQNEAQ (reference sequence). DNA of the CDR3: TGTGCCAGCAGCCCGTACTTTTCCCTTAGCGGGAGTGCGGAGACCCAGTACTTC. Protein product: CASSPYFSLSGSAETQYF.

This clone was observed a few times. The chain recombines TRBV5-6 with TRBJ2-1; TRBD2 matches 7 bases. CDR1 SGHDT and CDR2 YYEEEE come from the germline V gene. After removal of 0 bases from V and 6 bases from J, the junction contained 6 bases not matched to a gene. The CDR3 has 15 amino acids. CDR3 loop: CASSLGDYPRNEQFF. CDR3 bases: TGTGCCAGCAGCTTGGGGGACTACCCCCGCAATGAGCAGTTCTTC. Based on the CDR3 plus reference TRBV5-6 and TRBJ2-1, the full variable domain is DAGVTQSPTHLIKTRGQQVTLRCSPKSGHDTVSWYQQALGQGPQFIFQYYEEEERQRGNFPDRFSGHQFPNYSSELNVNALLLGDSALYLCASSLGDYPRNEQFFGPGTRLTVL.

CDR3 DNA sequence: TGTGCCAGCAGTAGACAGAAAGAGACCCAGTACTTC. Its protein is CASSRQKETQYF. The chain recombines TRBV2 with TRBJ2-5, with D perhaps matching TRBD1 (5 bases). The germline gives CDR1 SNHLY, CDR2 FYNNEI. Trimming cost V 5 bases and J 3 bases, with 7 bases left between them. This CDR3 comprises 12 residues. Supplemented by reference TRBV2 and TRBJ2-5, the full variable domain reads EPEVTQTPSHQVTQMGQEVILRCVPISNHLYFYWYRQILGQKVEFLVSFYNNEISEKSEIFDDQFSVERPDGSNFTLKIRSTKLEDSAMYFCASSRQKETQYFGPGTRLLVL.

A few counts support this clone. The rearrangement joins TRBV6-5 to TRBJ2-5; tentatively, D is TRBD2 (6 bases). CDR3 length equals 14 residues. V lost 8 bases, J lost 0 bases, and 13 bases lay in between. The germline CDR1 and CDR2 sequences are MNHEY and SVGAGI. CDR3 nucleotide sequence: TGTGCCAGCTCCTGGGGGAGGTACCAAGAGACCCAGTACTTC. Translation gives CASSWGRYQETQYF.

This clone was observed a handful of times. The chain links TRBV7-2 to TRBJ2-2; D is perhaps TRBD2 (6 bases). This CDR3 is 14 amino acids long. Germline V CDR1 and CDR2: SGHTA, FQGNSA. V lost 3 bases to trimming and J lost 6 bases, with 11 bases between them. The DNA for the CDR3 is TGTGCCAGCAGCTTTTTCAGGGAGGCCGGGGAGCTGTTTTTT. Translation gives CASSFFREAGELFF. Full variable domain (outside the CDR3, taken from reference TRBV7-2 and TRBJ2-2): GAGVSQSPSNKVTEKGKDVELRCDPISGHTALYWYRQSLGQGLEFLIYFQGNSAPDKSGLPSDRFSAERTGGSVSTLTIQRTQQEDSAVYLCASSFFREAGELFFGEGSRLTVL.

Many counts were recorded for this clone. Here the CDR3 reads CASSPPYADTQYF. The CDR3 DNA sequence: TGTGCCAGCAGCCCTCCTTACGCAGATACGCAGTATTTT. This rearrangement joins TRBV13 to TRBJ2-3, with no clear D. The CDR3 spans 13 residues. Trimming cost V 5 bases and J 4 bases, with 10 bases left between them. Germline lookup yields CDR1 PRHDT and CDR2 FYEKMQ (reference sequence).

This clone was seen a handful of times. CDR3 coding DNA: TGCGCCAGCAGCCTGGGACAGGGGGGCACAGATACGCAGTATTTT. It specifies CASSLGQGGTDTQYF. The chain carries TRBV5-1 and TRBJ2-3; 11 bases agree with TRBD1. This CDR3 has 15 amino acids. Germline loops: CDR1 SGHRS, CDR2 YFSETQ. J gave up 1 base and V 4 bases, and 2 bases lay outside the gene matches.

The rearrangement links TRBV9 to TRBJ2-1; maybe TRBD2 (6 bases). Trimming removed 4 bases from V and 0 bases from J, with 14 bases in between. In germline, CDR1 is SGDLS, CDR2 YYNGEE. This CDR3 has 16 residues. The CDR3 DNA reads as TGTGCCAGCAGCCGTCGGGCGGGGAGCTCCTACAATGAGCAGTTCTTC. The encoded protein is CASSRRAGSSYNEQFF.

This chain connects TRBV9 to TRBJ2-7, with D possibly matching TRBD2 (5 bases). Germline CDR1 and CDR2: SGDLS and YYNGEE. Trimming pared 4 bases from V and 2 bases from J, leaving 16 bases between. CDR3 length equals 15 residues. The CDR3 DNA reads as TGTGCCAGCAGCCCGGAGGCCTACAATACCTACGAGCAGTACTTC. This sequence encodes CASSPEAYNTYEQYF.

This clone was detected only a few times. The rearrangement links TRBV5-1 to TRBJ2-7; 11 bases fit TRBD1. Looked up from germline, CDR1 is SGHRS and CDR2 is YFSETQ. The CDR3 runs 15 residues. V trimming: 4 bases; J trimming: 5 bases; junction bases outside the gene matches: 8. Written as DNA, the CDR3 is TGCGCCAGCAGCACTCGGACAGGGGGCTTGGACGAGCAGTACTTC. Residues: CASSTRTGGLDEQYF.

The CDR3 bases are TGCGCCAGCAGCTCGGCGACAGGGGCCTACGAGCAGTACGTC. Protein sequence: CASSSATGAYEQYV. This chain joins TRBV5-1 and TRBJ2-7, with TRBD1 identical over 8 bases. After removal of 3 bases from V and 2 bases from J, the junction contained 4 bases not matched to a gene. Germline V gives CDR1 SGHRS, CDR2 YFSETQ. The CDR3 sequence is 14 residues long.

This clone was seen more than once but under ten times. The rearrangement uses TRBV19 and TRBJ1-4; the match to TRBD1 covers 9 bases. Germline CDR1 is LNHDA and CDR2 is SQIVND (reference sequence). With 6 bases clipped from V and 6 bases from J, the junction kept 8 bases outside the gene matches. The CDR3 extends over 15 amino acids. CDR3 sequence (DNA): TGTGCCAGTAGGATCTTCGGACAGGGGTATGAAAAACTGTTTTTT. It codes for CASRIFGQGYEKLFF.